The source of this T cell receptor beta chain is a study of graft-versus-host responses after intestinal transplantation. With respect to this clone: What it binds is unknown.

TCRdb keeps only in-frame clones here, not all; method: immunoSEQ multiplex PCR. The data show about 70,000 clones, 80% to 95% seen once. Study-wide points: Some patients had graft-donor T cell macrochimerism. In their allografts, the ratios of graft-versus-host to host-versus-graft T cell clones were high. Some GvH clones were seen earlier in gut or blood, suggesting intestinal origin.

The sequence derives from a human donor who received an intestinal transplant. The sequences come from unstimulated CD8+ T cells sorted from spleen or lymph node cells, collected before intestinal transplant.

The CDR3 spells CASREDANSYEQYF. CDR3 bases: TGTGCCAGCAGGGAGGATGCAAACTCCTACGAGCAGTACTTC. The chain couples TRBV25-1 to TRBJ2-7; D possibly corresponds to TRBD2 (5 bases). Germline CDR1 is MGHDK and CDR2 is SYGVNS. The CDR3 length is 14 residues. V was pared by 6 bases and J by 0 bases, with 12 bases between.